These 25 T cell receptor beta chains were sequenced from one sample in a study of T cell responses to AZD1222 COVID-19 vaccine. The repertoire was sequenced with immunoSEQ multiplex PCR; TCRdb's copy has only in-frame clones and lacks some. Of about 150,000 clones in the sample, approximately 87% were seen once. The material sequenced was peripheral blood, taken 28 days after the second AZD1222 dose. The receptor source for this set is an adult who received the AZD1222 COVID-19 vaccine.

On this clone: The sample carries other DNA sequences with the same CDR3. The J gene is TRBJ2-4, the V gene TRBV12-3 or TRBV12-4; D gene uncertain. The CDR3 is made up of 13 amino acids. V was trimmed by 3 bases and J by 0 bases, leaving 3 bases between them. CDR3 in DNA: TGTGCCAGCAGTTTGGGAGCCAAAAACATTCAGTACTTC. Translating it yields CASSLGAKNIQYF.

The J gene is TRBJ2-2, the V gene TRBV4-3; tentatively, D is TRBD1 (5 bases). Germline assignment: CDR1 LGHNA and CDR2 YSLEER. The V end was cut by 2 bases, the J end by 2 bases, with 9 bases between. The CDR3 sequence is 15 residues long. The CDR3 loop is CASSQQTANTGELFF. Written as DNA, the CDR3 is TGCGCCAGCAGCCAACAGACAGCCAACACCGGGGAGCTGTTTTTT.

The chain employs TRBV5-1 and TRBJ1-2; 7 nucleotides match TRBD1. This CDR3 is 15 amino acids long. Trimming at V came to 5 bases and at J to 3 bases, leaving 10 bases not matched to a gene. From germline, CDR1 is SGHRS and CDR2 YFSETQ. The CDR3 DNA is TGCGCCAGCAGACCCGGACAGGTCCCTGACTATGGCTACACCTTC. Its protein product is CASRPGQVPDYGYTF.

The V and J genes are TRBV4-2 and TRBJ1-2, with D possibly TRBD1 on 5 matching bases. The CDR3 extends over 18 amino acids. Trimming cost V 0 bases and J 0 bases, with 17 bases left between them. From germline, CDR1 is LGHNA and CDR2 YNFKEQ. DNA for the CDR3: TGTGCCAGCAGCCAAGATCCGCAGGGCCCCTCCGCTAACTATGGCTACACCTTC. It is translated as CASSQDPQGPSANYGYTF.

CDR3 in amino acids: CASGLEGSSFEQFF. Here the CDR3 DNA reads TGTGCTAGTGGTTTGGAAGGATCGAGCTTTGAGCAGTTCTTC. The rearrangement links TRBV12-5 to TRBJ2-1; D is unresolved. V lost 1 base and J lost 9, with 13 bases in between. The CDR3 contains 14 residues. CDR1 and CDR2 from the germline V gene are LGHNT and FRNRAP.

The chain employs TRBV20-1 and TRBJ1-2, with 10 bases lining up with TRBD1. Germline V lookup: CDR1 DFQATT, CDR2 SNEGSKA (reference sequence). The CDR3 covers 15 residues. V was pared by 3 bases and J by 2 bases, with 6 bases of the junction left unmatched. The CDR3 DNA reads TGCAGTGCTAGTGTTGGGACAGGGGCAAACTATGGCTACACCTTC. Residues: CSASVGTGANYGYTF.

The rearrangement joins TRBV7-3 to TRBJ2-1, with 8 bases aligning to TRBD2. With V trimmed by 1 base and J by 5 bases, 1 base remained unmatched. The CDR3 sequence is 14 residues long. Germline lookup yields CDR1 SGHTA and CDR2 FQGTGA. DNA of the CDR3: TGTGCCAGCAGCTTAAACGGGAGGGACAATGAGCAGTTCTTC. Amino acids: CASSLNGRDNEQFF. The whole variable domain, remainder taken from reference TRBV7-3 and TRBJ2-1, is GAGVSQTPSNKVTEKGKYVELRCDPISGHTALYWYRQSLGQGPEFLIYFQGTGAADDSGLPNDRFFAVRPEGSVSTLKIQRTERGDSAVYLCASSLNGRDNEQFFGPGTRLTVL.

The chain combines TRBV7-2 with TRBJ2-1; 8 positions match TRBD2. CDR3 length: 16 amino acids. With 2 bases clipped from V and 5 bases from J, the junction kept 8 bases outside the gene matches. Per the germline V gene, CDR1 is SGHTA and CDR2 is FQGNSA. CDR3 nucleotides: TGTGCCAGCAGCTTATTTAGCGGGGCCCTTAACAATGAGCAGTTCTTC. This sequence encodes CASSLFSGALNNEQFF.

The chain combines TRBV7-9 with TRBJ2-7, with D tentatively TRBD2 (5 bases). CDR3 length: 16 residues. The germline gives CDR1 SEHNR, CDR2 FQNEAQ (reference sequence). Trimming left V 3 bases short and J 7 bases short, with 22 bases between. The CDR3 sequence is CASSLSMTGNPGEQYF. The DNA of the CDR3 is TGTGCCAGCAGCTTGTCCATGACCGGGAACCCAGGAGAGCAGTACTTC.

In its sample, this clone was seen once. This chain joins TRBV4-1 and TRBJ2-7; D possibly corresponds to TRBD2 (7 bases). Germline loops: CDR1 MGHRA, CDR2 YSYEKL. The CDR3 loop spans 14 amino acids. Trimming removed 1 base at V and 3 bases at J, with 10 bases between. CDR3 sequence: CASSQGGGYYEQYF. CDR3 DNA sequence: TGCGCCAGCAGCCAAGGCGGGGGCTACTACGAGCAGTACTTC.

The chain joins TRBV12-3 or TRBV12-4 to TRBJ1-5; D gene unclear. The CDR3 contains 13 residues. Trimming cost V 2 bases and J 4 bases, with 6 bases left between them. CDR3 nucleotides: TGTGCCAGCAGTTTAACGGAGAATCAGCCCCAGCATTTT. Its protein is CASSLTENQPQHF.

The V gene is TRBV19, the J gene TRBJ2-1, with D possibly matching TRBD1 (5 bases). This CDR3 spans 15 amino acids. Germline CDR1 and CDR2: LNHDA and SQIVND (reference sequence). Deletions cut 9 bases from V and 3 bases from J, with 18 bases between. In DNA, the CDR3 is TGTGCCAGCAGAAGGGGCCAGGACCTCTACAATGAGCAGTTCTTC. This codes for CASRRGQDLYNEQFF.

The CDR3 sequence is CASSATGMGDTQYF. For the CDR3, the DNA is TGTGCCAGCAGCGCTACCGGGATGGGGGATACGCAGTATTTT. The chain combines TRBV9 with TRBJ2-3; D is perhaps TRBD2 (5 bases). Germline loops: CDR1 SGDLS, CDR2 YYNGEE. The V end was cut by 3 bases, the J end by 6 bases, with 14 bases between. CDR3 length: 14 residues.

The chain couples TRBV19 to TRBJ1-2, with 7 bases that match TRBD1. This CDR3 spans 14 amino acids. The germline V gene encodes CDR1 LNHDA and CDR2 SQIVND (reference sequence). The V segment lost 0 bases and the J segment 5 bases; nucleotides outside the gene matches: 3. DNA of the CDR3: TGTGCCAGTAGTATAGAACAGGGGACTTATGGCTACACCTTC. Translation gives CASSIEQGTYGYTF.

This sequence joins TRBV29-1 and TRBJ2-3; TRBD2 matches 9 bases. Trimming took 4 bases from V and 4 from J; bases not matched to a gene: 3. Germline V gene data show CDR1 as SQVTM and CDR2 as ANQGSEA. The CDR3 totals 13 residues. The DNA for the CDR3 is TGCAGCGTTGTGGCGGGAGGGTCAGATACGCAGTATTTT. This encodes CSVVAGGSDTQYF.

This chain uses TRBV18 with TRBJ2-7; 9 bases are shared with TRBD2. Germline V lookup: CDR1 KGHSH, CDR2 LQKENI. V dropped 3 bases and J dropped 4; count of bases not matched to a gene: 7. There are 15 residues in the CDR3. The CDR3 DNA reads as TGTGCCAGCTCACCTCTGGGGAGCGGGAGGTACGAGCAGTACTTC. Amino acid sequence: CASSPLGSGRYEQYF.

This clone was recorded only once. The V gene is TRBV6-2 or TRBV6-3, the J gene TRBJ2-3; weak D call: TRBD1 (6 bases). CDR3 length: 14 amino acids. V gave up 5 bases and J gave up 0 bases, with 9 bases separating them. Germline V gene sequence: CDR1 MNHEY, CDR2 SVGEGT. CDR3 amino acids: CASSRDTSTDTQYF. CDR3 DNA sequence: TGTGCCAGCAGTAGGGACACTAGCACAGATACGCAGTATTTT.

The chain is built from TRBV4-3 and TRBJ1-6, with D possibly being TRBD1 (6 bases). This CDR3 contains 16 residues. V lost 0 bases and J lost 7, with 13 bases in between. The germline V gene encodes CDR1 LGHNA and CDR2 YSLEER. The CDR3 loop is CASSQDRGARNSPLHF. The DNA for the CDR3 is TGCGCCAGCAGCCAAGATCGGGGGGCACGGAATTCACCCCTCCACTTT.

This chain joins TRBV5-1 and TRBJ1-4; 9 bases map to TRBD1. CDR1 and CDR2 (germline): SGHRS, YFSETQ. The CDR3 sequence is 15 residues long. Trimming took 4 bases from V and 8 from J; bases not matched to a gene: 9. The CDR3 DNA reads as TGCGCCAGCAGCCGATCCGGGACAGGGAGCGAAAAACTGTTTTTT. The encoded protein is CASSRSGTGSEKLFF.

The CDR3 nucleotides are TGTGCCAGCAGCTTGGCCCGGGGACATGCCCATGAGCAGTTCTTC. Protein: CASSLARGHAHEQFF. V gene TRBV5-6 combines with J gene TRBJ2-1; perhaps TRBD1 as D (6 bases). The CDR3 loop spans 15 amino acids. Germline CDR1 SGHDT, CDR2 YYEEEE. With 0 bases removed from V and 8 bases from J, the gap between germline ends came to 15 bases.

The rearrangement uses TRBV28 and TRBJ1-5, with 7 nucleotides matching TRBD1. V was clipped by 6 bases and J by 3 bases; unmatched bases: 5. The V gene's germline CDR1 is MDHEN and CDR2 SYDVKM. The CDR3 consists of 14 residues. The CDR3 spells CASRSQGNNQPQHF. Here the CDR3 DNA reads TGTGCCAGCAGATCACAGGGGAACAATCAGCCCCAGCATTTT.

This chain connects TRBV6-4 to TRBJ1-2; unclear D gene. Trimming removed 2 bases at V and 8 bases at J, with 9 bases between. CDR3 size: 12 residues. The germline CDR1 and CDR2 sequences are MRHNA and SNTAGT. The CDR3 coding sequence is TGTGCCAGCAGTGACAACCAACGGGGCTACACCTTC. It is translated as CASSDNQRGYTF.

The gene calls are TRBV6-5 and TRBJ2-3; possibly TRBD1 for D (6 bases). Germline V lookup: CDR1 MNHEY, CDR2 SVGAGI. Trimming shortened V by 6 bases and J by 0 bases, and 13 bases separated the two germline ends. This CDR3 is 15 amino acids long. In nucleotides, the CDR3 is TGTGCCAGCAGCCTCACAGGGATAAGCACAGATACGCAGTATTTT. This codes for CASSLTGISTDTQYF.

This clone has only a few counts. J is TRBJ2-1 and V is TRBV11-3; 11 bases align to TRBD2. Germline CDR1 and CDR2: SGHNT and YENEEA. The CDR3 is made up of 16 amino acids. The V and J ends lost 1 base and 9 bases, in that order; junction bases with no gene match: 8. The CDR3 nucleotides read TGTGCCAGCAGCTTAGGGCTAGCGGGAGGTTTCGGTGAGCAGTTCTTC. Translating it yields CASSLGLAGGFGEQFF.

V usage is TRBV15 and J usage is TRBJ2-6; a weak D match, TRBD1 (6 bases). The germline CDR1 and CDR2 sequences are LNHNV and YYDKDF (reference sequence). The CDR3 extends over 16 amino acids. V was pared by 2 bases and J by 0 bases, with 8 bases between. The CDR3 DNA reads TGTGCCACCAGCAGAAGCAGGGGCTCTGGGGCCAACGTCCTGACTTTC. Translated: CATSRSRGSGANVLTF.